This T cell receptor (beta chain) emerged from a study of breast tumors, draining lymph nodes, adjacent tissues. General study findings and limits: That most tumor T cells come from lymph nodes remained unproven. Tumors had less TCR diversity than lymph nodes, more than nontumor tissue. Findings are consistent with lymph node origin and intratumoral expansion of most tumor T cells.

Concerning this clonotype itself: Its target is not known.

One entry per CDR3 protein results from TCRdb running MiXCR on the multiplex PCR reads. The data show 200,000 to 300,000 distinct CDR3 sequences, about 30% seen once. The lymph nodes were axillary draining lymph nodes from breast cancer patients. After removal of 4 bases from V and 6 bases from J, the junction contained 13 bases not matched to a gene. Germline CDR1 is WNHNN and CDR2 is SYGVQD (reference sequence). The CDR3 contains 17 residues. The clonotype was recovered from a female donor with breast cancer. Some clones in this sample may be carry-over from other donors' samples. This chain joins TRBV10-1 and TRBJ2-1; 9 bases line up with TRBD2. Sequencing was carried out using axillary lymph node tissue. The CDR3 region is CASSVMASGTLGNEQFF. The CDR3 coding sequence is TGCGCCAGCAGTGTGATGGCTAGCGGGACATTGGGCAATGAGCAGTTCTTC.